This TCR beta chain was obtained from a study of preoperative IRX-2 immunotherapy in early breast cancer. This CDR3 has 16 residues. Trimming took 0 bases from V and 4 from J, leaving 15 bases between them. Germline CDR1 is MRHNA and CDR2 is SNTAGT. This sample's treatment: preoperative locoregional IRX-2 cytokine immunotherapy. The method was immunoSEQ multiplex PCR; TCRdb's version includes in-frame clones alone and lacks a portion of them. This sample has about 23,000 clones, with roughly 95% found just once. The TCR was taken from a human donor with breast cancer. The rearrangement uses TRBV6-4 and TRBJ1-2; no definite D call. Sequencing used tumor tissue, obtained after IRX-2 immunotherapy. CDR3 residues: CASSDSRFAGSYGYTF. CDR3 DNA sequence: TGTGCCAGCAGTGACTCGAGGTTTGCGGGTAGCTATGGCTACACCTTC.